These T cell receptor beta chains were read from a single sample in a study of cytomegalovirus exposure and HLA in healthy donors. Repertoires were generated with immunoSEQ multiplex PCR, while TCRdb's copy carries only in-frame clones and drops some. The sample has about 330,000 clones, more than 80% seen once; the top ten hold roughly 0.8%. Sequencing used PBMCs. These receptors all stem from a woman between 18 and 30 years old in good health and CMV-seronegative. CDR3s include the opening cysteine and the closing phenylalanine or tryptophan. D genes are given only for firm matches. Size is stated for part of the rows, as once, few or many counts, or as a class when the clone is expanded.

V gene: TRBV28
D gene: TRBD2
clone size: NA
J gene: TRBJ2-7
CDR3 protein: CASSLPPGLGYEQYF
CDR3 DNA: TGTGCCAGCAGTTTACCACCGGGACTAGGATACGAGCAGTACTTC

V gene: TRBV19
D gene: TRBD2
clone size: NA
J gene: TRBJ2-7
CDR3 protein: CASSTRPGGLADYEQYF
CDR3 DNA: TGTGCCAGTAGTACTCGACCGGGGGGACTAGCGGATTACGAGCAGTACTTC

V gene: TRBV7-6
D gene: TRBD1
clone size: once
J gene: TRBJ2-7
CDR3 protein: CASSVMTGGFYEQYF
CDR3 DNA: TGTGCCAGCAGCGTCATGACAGGGGGCTTCTACGAGCAGTACTTC

V gene: TRBV6-1
D gene: TRBD2
clone size: NA
J gene: TRBJ2-5
CDR3 protein: CASSGGGGRAQETQYF
CDR3 DNA: TGTGCCAGCAGTGGGGGCGGCGGGAGGGCCCAAGAGACCCAGTACTTC

V gene: TRBV11-2
D gene: TRBD2
clone size: NA
J gene: TRBJ2-7
CDR3 protein: CASSLAVLGPSGSFEQYF
CDR3 DNA: TGTGCCAGCAGCTTAGCCGTCCTCGGGCCTAGCGGGAGTTTCGAGCAGTACTTC

V gene: TRBV6-5
D gene: NA
clone size: NA
J gene: TRBJ1-2
CDR3 protein: CASSYDSRQSVGYTF
CDR3 DNA: TGTGCCAGCAGTTACGATTCTCGACAGTCAGTTGGCTACACCTTC

V gene: TRBV7-9
D gene: NA
clone size: NA
J gene: TRBJ2-5
CDR3 protein: CASDELAQETQYF
CDR3 DNA: TGTGCCAGCGATGAACTCGCCCAAGAGACCCAGTACTTC

V gene: TRBV19
D gene: TRBD1
clone size: once
J gene: TRBJ2-5
CDR3 protein: CASSIGQGFGETQYF
CDR3 DNA: TGTGCCAGTAGTATTGGACAGGGCTTCGGAGAGACCCAGTACTTC

V gene: TRBV7-8
D gene: TRBD2
clone size: NA
J gene: TRBJ2-7
CDR3 protein: CASSQGLAGVYYEQYF
CDR3 DNA: TGTGCCAGCAGCCAAGGACTAGCGGGAGTTTACTACGAGCAGTACTTC

V gene: TRBV5-4
D gene: TRBD2
clone size: NA
J gene: TRBJ2-7
CDR3 protein: CASSPGGSSYEQYF
CDR3 DNA: TGTGCCAGCAGCCCGGGGGGGAGCTCCTACGAGCAGTACTTC

V gene: TRBV7-6
D gene: NA
clone size: NA
J gene: TRBJ2-2
CDR3 protein: CASSSQGYANTGELFF
CDR3 DNA: TGTGCCAGCAGCTCCCAGGGATACGCGAACACCGGGGAGCTGTTTTTT

V gene: TRBV27
D gene: NA
clone size: NA
J gene: TRBJ1-2
CDR3 protein: CASSPNGFYGYTF
CDR3 DNA: TGTGCCAGCAGTCCAAACGGGTTTTATGGCTACACCTTC

V gene: TRBV7-2
D gene: TRBD1
clone size: NA
J gene: TRBJ2-7
CDR3 protein: CASSRQGATSYEQYF
CDR3 DNA: TGTGCCAGCAGTCGTCAGGGGGCGACTTCCTACGAGCAGTACTTC

V gene: TRBV9
D gene: NA
clone size: NA
J gene: TRBJ2-1
CDR3 protein: CASSVIGQGYYNEQFF
CDR3 DNA: TGTGCCAGCAGCGTAATCGGGCAGGGTTACTACAATGAGCAGTTCTTC

V gene: TRBV28
D gene: NA
clone size: NA
J gene: TRBJ2-7
CDR3 protein: CASSTPRIAYKQYF
CDR3 DNA: TGTGCCAGCAGTACCCCCCGCATAGCGTACAAGCAGTACTTC

V gene: TRBV13
D gene: TRBD1
clone size: NA
J gene: TRBJ2-7
CDR3 protein: CASSSTGYEQYF
CDR3 DNA: TGTGCCAGCAGCTCGACAGGGTACGAGCAGTACTTC

V gene: TRBV2
D gene: TRBD2
clone size: NA
J gene: TRBJ2-3
CDR3 protein: CASSTQRGLTDTQYF
CDR3 DNA: TGTGCCAGCAGTACCCAGCGGGGGCTCACAGATACGCAGTATTTT

V gene: TRBV7-2
D gene: NA
clone size: NA
J gene: TRBJ2-7
CDR3 protein: CASSLYSGSGYEQYF
CDR3 DNA: TGTGCCAGCAGCTTATACTCCGGGTCGGGCTACGAGCAGTACTTC

V gene: TRBV5-1
D gene: TRBD1
clone size: NA
J gene: TRBJ2-1
CDR3 protein: CASSPRDRDYNEQFF
CDR3 DNA: TGCGCCAGCAGCCCCCGGGACAGGGACTACAATGAGCAGTTCTTC

V gene: TRBV7-9
D gene: NA
clone size: NA
J gene: TRBJ1-1
CDR3 protein: CASNLPGDTEAFF
CDR3 DNA: TGTGCCAGCAACCTGCCGGGGGACACTGAAGCTTTCTTT

V gene: TRBV11-2
D gene: NA
clone size: once
J gene: TRBJ1-2
CDR3 protein: CASSFGGAGDMDGYTF
CDR3 DNA: TGTGCCAGCAGCTTTGGGGGCGCTGGAGATATGGATGGCTACACCTTC

V gene: TRBV4-2
D gene: TRBD1
clone size: few
J gene: TRBJ1-2
CDR3 protein: CASSQDDRGSYGYTF
CDR3 DNA: TGTGCCAGCAGCCAAGACGACAGGGGAAGCTATGGCTACACCTTC

V gene: TRBV11-2
D gene: NA
clone size: NA
J gene: TRBJ2-1
CDR3 protein: CASSLIRGRDLWEQFF
CDR3 DNA: TGTGCCAGCAGCTTAATTCGGGGAAGAGATCTCTGGGAGCAGTTCTTC

V gene: TRBV5-4
D gene: NA
clone size: once
J gene: TRBJ1-1
CDR3 protein: CASSPRGSRDTEAFF
CDR3 DNA: TGTGCCAGCAGCCCGCGTGGGAGTCGGGACACTGAAGCTTTCTTT

V gene: TRBV9
D gene: NA
clone size: NA
J gene: TRBJ2-2
CDR3 protein: CASSARGYTGELFF
CDR3 DNA: TGTGCCAGCAGCGCAAGGGGGTACACCGGGGAGCTGTTTTTT

V gene: TRBV4-2
D gene: TRBD1
clone size: once
J gene: TRBJ1-2
CDR3 protein: CASSQRFNRQGRYGYTF
CDR3 DNA: TGTGCCAGCAGCCAGCGATTCAACCGACAGGGTCGTTATGGCTACACCTTC

V gene: TRBV19
D gene: TRBD2
clone size: NA
J gene: TRBJ2-3
CDR3 protein: CASSIDLREVYTQYF
CDR3 DNA: TGTGCCAGTAGTATAGATCTTCGGGAGGTTTATACGCAGTATTTT

V gene: TRBV6-1
D gene: NA
clone size: NA
J gene: TRBJ2-7
CDR3 protein: CASSEWQQGPYEQYF
CDR3 DNA: TGTGCCAGCAGTGAATGGCAACAGGGCCCCTACGAGCAGTACTTC

V gene: TRBV5-1
D gene: NA
clone size: NA
J gene: TRBJ1-1
CDR3 protein: CASSPQGNTEAFF
CDR3 DNA: TGCGCCAGCAGCCCACAGGGGAACACTGAAGCTTTCTTT

V gene: TRBV6-5
D gene: TRBD2
clone size: NA
J gene: TRBJ2-7
CDR3 protein: CATVGSGRMDEQYF
CDR3 DNA: TGTGCCACTGTTGGTAGCGGGAGAATGGACGAGCAGTACTTC

V gene: TRBV2
D gene: NA
clone size: NA
J gene: TRBJ1-1
CDR3 protein: CASVPPGRGTEAFF
CDR3 DNA: TGTGCCAGCGTACCGCCAGGGAGGGGCACTGAAGCTTTCTTT

V gene: TRBV7-2
D gene: TRBD1
clone size: NA
J gene: TRBJ1-1
CDR3 protein: CASSFRQGAVGTEAFF
CDR3 DNA: TGTGCCAGCAGCTTCCGACAGGGGGCAGTAGGCACTGAAGCTTTCTTT

V gene: TRBV5-1
D gene: TRBD1
clone size: NA
J gene: TRBJ1-2
CDR3 protein: CASSPIAQGASGYTF
CDR3 DNA: TGCGCCAGCAGTCCCATCGCACAGGGGGCGAGTGGCTACACCTTC

V gene: TRBV6-1
D gene: TRBD1
clone size: NA
J gene: TRBJ1-1
CDR3 protein: CASSPGTGQSTEAFF
CDR3 DNA: TGTGCCAGCAGTCCCGGGACAGGGCAAAGCACTGAAGCTTTCTTT

V gene: TRBV19
D gene: TRBD1
clone size: once
J gene: TRBJ2-7
CDR3 protein: CATSDLGTGSYEQYF
CDR3 DNA: TGTGCCACTTCGGATCTCGGGACAGGCTCCTACGAGCAGTACTTC

V gene: TRBV29-1
D gene: TRBD2
clone size: NA
J gene: TRBJ2-7
CDR3 protein: CSVGTSAAYEQYF
CDR3 DNA: TGCAGCGTGGGGACTAGCGCCGCCTACGAGCAGTACTTC

V gene: TRBV5-1
D gene: NA
clone size: NA
J gene: TRBJ2-3
CDR3 protein: CASSLVPTGSGDTQYF
CDR3 DNA: TGCGCCAGCAGCTTGGTTCCCACAGGGTCGGGAGATACGCAGTATTTT

V gene: TRBV6-5
D gene: NA
clone size: NA
J gene: TRBJ2-2
CDR3 protein: CASTLRRDYTGELFF
CDR3 DNA: TGTGCCAGCACTCTCAGGCGGGACTACACCGGGGAGCTGTTTTTT

V gene: TRBV7-9
D gene: TRBD1
clone size: NA
J gene: TRBJ1-1
CDR3 protein: CASSPHPPGGGEAFF
CDR3 DNA: TGTGCCAGCAGCCCCCACCCCCCAGGGGGCGGCGAAGCTTTCTTT

V gene: TRBV13
D gene: NA
clone size: NA
J gene: TRBJ2-3
CDR3 protein: CASSRRQTLTDTQYF
CDR3 DNA: TGTGCCAGCAGCCGAAGACAGACCCTCACAGATACGCAGTATTTT

V gene: TRBV6-5
D gene: TRBD2
clone size: NA
J gene: TRBJ2-7
CDR3 protein: CASTGTSGSYEQYF
CDR3 DNA: TGTGCCAGCACAGGGACTAGCGGGTCCTACGAGCAGTACTTC

V gene: TRBV4-2
D gene: TRBD1
clone size: NA
J gene: TRBJ1-1
CDR3 protein: CASSQDQTGGSLLGTEAFF
CDR3 DNA: TGTGCCAGCAGCCAAGATCAAACAGGGGGAAGTCTGCTGGGCACTGAAGCTTTCTTT

V gene: TRBV5-4
D gene: TRBD1
clone size: NA
J gene: TRBJ1-5
CDR3 protein: CASSFGTGAGNQPQHF
CDR3 DNA: TGTGCCAGCAGCTTCGGGACAGGGGCTGGCAATCAGCCCCAGCATTTT

V gene: TRBV5-6
D gene: TRBD2
clone size: NA
J gene: TRBJ2-1
CDR3 protein: CASSLIAGGNEQFF
CDR3 DNA: TGTGCCAGCAGCCTTATAGCGGGCGGCAATGAGCAGTTCTTC

V gene: TRBV5-1
D gene: TRBD1
clone size: once
J gene: TRBJ1-1
CDR3 protein: CASSTGQSTTEAFF
CDR3 DNA: TGCGCCAGCAGCACGGGACAGTCTACCACTGAAGCTTTCTTT

V gene: TRBV19
D gene: NA
clone size: NA
J gene: TRBJ2-1
CDR3 protein: CASTTAGSGEQFF
CDR3 DNA: TGTGCCAGCACCACCGCAGGGTCCGGTGAGCAGTTCTTC

V gene: TRBV9
D gene: NA
clone size: NA
J gene: TRBJ2-2
CDR3 protein: CASSVGAAEGGELFF
CDR3 DNA: TGTGCCAGCAGCGTAGGGGCAGCGGAGGGCGGGGAGCTGTTTTTT

V gene: TRBV7-2
D gene: TRBD2
clone size: NA
J gene: TRBJ2-3
CDR3 protein: CASSLKGRREFTDTQYF
CDR3 DNA: TGTGCCAGCAGCTTAAAGGGACGGCGGGAGTTTACAGATACGCAGTATTTT

V gene: TRBV5-1
D gene: NA
clone size: NA
J gene: TRBJ2-2
CDR3 protein: CASSLDTVDTGELFF
CDR3 DNA: TGCGCCAGCAGCTTGGATACAGTGGACACCGGGGAGCTGTTTTTT

V gene: TRBV9
D gene: TRBD2
clone size: NA
J gene: TRBJ2-3
CDR3 protein: CASSPRLAGDVTDTQYF
CDR3 DNA: TGTGCCAGCAGCCCCCGACTAGCGGGAGATGTGACAGATACGCAGTATTTT

V gene: TRBV5-4
D gene: TRBD2
clone size: NA
J gene: TRBJ2-1
CDR3 protein: CASSSPGGEQFF
CDR3 DNA: TGTGCCAGCAGCAGCCCGGGGGGGGAGCAGTTCTTC